These T cell receptor beta chains were read from a single sample in a study of T cell clones after liver transplantation. The table came from immunoSEQ multiplex PCR; TCRdb's copy has only in-frame clones and leaves some out. The sample has 20,000 to 25,000 clones; roughly 69% are singletons. Sequenced here: CD4+ T cells from blood, sampled before liver transplant. These receptors were obtained from a human donor who received a liver transplant. The CDR3 runs from the conserved cysteine through the conserved F or W. D genes are given only for firm matches.

D	V	J	CDR3
TRBD1	TRBV4-2	TRBJ1-2	CASSQETTGYGYTF
NA	TRBV7-7	TRBJ2-7	CASSASWDPQDEQYF
TRBD2	TRBV5-1	TRBJ2-1	CASSSSSTSGSGGNEQFF
NA	TRBV18	TRBJ2-2	CASSRRGAASGELFF
NA	TRBV28	TRBJ1-3	CASSLGRLSSGNTIYF
TRBD2	TRBV7-6	TRBJ2-5	CASSNGLAGLQETQYF
TRBD2	TRBV27	TRBJ2-7	CASSLLGTSGSYEQYF
NA	TRBV11-3	TRBJ1-1	CASGGPVMEAFF
NA	TRBV6-1	TRBJ1-6	CASTRERVSGSPLHF
NA	TRBV19	TRBJ2-2	CASSILGQNTGELFF
TRBD1	TRBV7-2	TRBJ2-7	CASSPGQTYEQYF
NA	TRBV7-8	TRBJ2-1	CASSSTSSQGYNEQFF
NA	TRBV29-1	TRBJ1-1	CSGDQQDTEAFF
TRBD1	TRBV7-6	TRBJ2-5	CASSLATGTGQETQYF
NA	TRBV11-3	TRBJ1-1	CASSFTGTEAFF
TRBD1	TRBV19	TRBJ2-5	CASSTGQGDRETQYF
TRBD2	TRBV2	TRBJ2-5	CASSVAGLAGETQYF
NA	TRBV7-2	TRBJ2-1	CASSLAPRIGFRNEQFF
NA	TRBV7-2	TRBJ2-7	CASSRGGEDEQYF
NA	TRBV7-2	TRBJ2-1	CASSFGTYNEQFF
NA	TRBV11-2	TRBJ2-2	CASTRGVGDTGELFF
NA	TRBV11-3	TRBJ2-3	CASSLGGSLISDTQYF
NA	TRBV28	TRBJ1-2	CASSLVSSSYGYTF
TRBD1	TRBV12-5	TRBJ1-1	CASGPGGVRDTEAFF
NA	TRBV30	TRBJ2-5	CAWSPWTAQETQYF
NA	TRBV4-3	TRBJ1-4	CASSQGTVATNEKLFF
NA	TRBV21-1	TRBJ2-1	CASSKVRGTNEQFF
TRBD1	TRBV19	TRBJ2-1	CATNQGTGFLYEQFF